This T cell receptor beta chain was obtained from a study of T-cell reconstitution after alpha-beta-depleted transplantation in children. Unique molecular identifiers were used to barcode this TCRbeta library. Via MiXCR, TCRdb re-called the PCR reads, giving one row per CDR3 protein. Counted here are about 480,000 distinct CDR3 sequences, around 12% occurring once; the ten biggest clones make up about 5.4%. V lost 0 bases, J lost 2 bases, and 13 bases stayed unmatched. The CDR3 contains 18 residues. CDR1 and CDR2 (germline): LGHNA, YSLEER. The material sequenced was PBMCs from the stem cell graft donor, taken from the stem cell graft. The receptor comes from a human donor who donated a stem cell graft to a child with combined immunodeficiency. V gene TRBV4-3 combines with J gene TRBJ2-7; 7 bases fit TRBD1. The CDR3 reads CASSQDLNRGDIAYEQYF. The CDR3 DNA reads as TGCGCCAGCAGCCAAGATCTGAACAGGGGCGATATCGCCTACGAGCAGTACTTC.